Following are 26 T cell receptor beta chains from one sample sequenced in a study of T cells in localized non-small cell lung cancer. Here immunoSEQ multiplex PCR was the method, and the copy in TCRdb shows in-frame clones only, minus some. The table lists 75,000 to 95,000 clones, over 60% of them singletons. The starting material was PBMCs, obtained before any cancer treatment. The receptors were gathered from a man aged 40-75 years with stage II squamous cell lung carcinoma.

The chain couples TRBV27 to TRBJ2-1; the match to TRBD2 covers 11 bases. CDR1 and CDR2 from the germline V gene are MNHEY and SMNVEV (reference sequence). The length of the CDR3 is 15 residues. CDR3 residues: CASRLAGTSYNEQFF. DNA of the CDR3: TGTGCGAGCCGACTAGCGGGAACTTCCTACAATGAGCAGTTCTTC.

The chain links TRBV7-9 to TRBJ2-7; 11 bases are a match to TRBD1. V trimming: 6 bases; J trimming: 6 bases; junction bases outside the gene matches: 7. Germline loops: CDR1 SEHNR, CDR2 FQNEAQ (reference sequence). CDR3 size: 14 residues. The CDR3 spells CASRRGQGALEQYF. DNA of the CDR3: TGTGCCAGCAGGCGAGGACAGGGGGCCCTCGAGCAGTACTTC.

The J gene is TRBJ2-7, the V gene TRBV6-5; 8 bases line up with TRBD2. Germline assignment: CDR1 MNHEY and CDR2 SVGAGI. With 2 bases clipped from V and 7 bases from J, the junction kept 7 bases outside the gene matches. The CDR3 runs 14 residues. CDR3 loop: CASSYREGGGEQYF. The CDR3 coding sequence is TGTGCCAGCAGTTACCGGGAGGGGGGGGGAGAGCAGTACTTC.

The chain is built from TRBV5-1 and TRBJ1-3; no definite D call. There are 15 residues in the CDR3. In germline, CDR1 is SGHRS, CDR2 YFSETQ. V lost 4 bases, J lost 0 bases, and 11 bases lay in between. The CDR3 loop is CASSINANSGNTIYF. In DNA form, the CDR3 reads TGCGCCAGCAGCATAAACGCGAACTCTGGAAACACCATATATTTT.

The chain joins TRBV6-6 to TRBJ1-1, with a possible D match to TRBD1 (6 bases). CDR1 and CDR2 from the germline V gene are MNHNY and SVGAGI (reference sequence). The length of the CDR3 is 13 residues. The V end was cut by 2 bases, the J end by 3 bases, with 7 bases between. CDR3 coding DNA: TGTGCCAGCAGTTACAGGGGGGACACTGAAGCTTTCTTT. As protein: CASSYRGDTEAFF.

The chain joins TRBV30 to TRBJ2-5; D is uncertain. This CDR3 is built from 14 residues. V lost 0 bases to trimming and J lost 2 bases, with 10 bases between them. Germline V gives CDR1 GTSNPN, CDR2 SVGIG (reference sequence). Written as DNA, the CDR3 is TGTGCCTGGAGTGTAGGGCCCGGGCAAGAGACCCAGTACTTC. It codes for CAWSVGPGQETQYF. The entire variable domain, with the rest obtained from reference TRBV30 and TRBJ2-5, is as follows: SQTIHQWPATLVQPVGSPLSLECTVEGTSNPNLYWYRQAAGRGLQLLFYSVGIGQISSEVPQNLSASRPQDRQFILSSKKLLLSDSGFYLCAWSVGPGQETQYFGPGTRLLVL.

The V and J genes are TRBV5-6 and TRBJ2-7, with D perhaps matching TRBD1 (5 bases). The germline CDR1 and CDR2 sequences are SGHDT and YYEEEE. V lost 3 bases, J lost 5 bases, and 12 bases lay in between. The CDR3 consists of 13 residues. DNA of the CDR3: TGTGCCAGCAGCTGGCAGGGTCACGACGAGCAGTACTTC. This codes for CASSWQGHDEQYF.

This clone was seen many times. The chain combines TRBV7-8 with TRBJ1-2, with D tentatively TRBD1 (5 bases). This CDR3 spans 17 amino acids. V was pared by 5 bases and J by 2 bases, with 21 bases between. Germline V gene data show CDR1 as SGHVS and CDR2 as FQNEAQ. The CDR3 DNA is TGTGCCAGCAGCCCACCGACACGCATGGGGGTGAACTATGGCTACACCTTC. This sequence encodes CASSPPTRMGVNYGYTF.

The rearrangement joins TRBV11-2 to TRBJ1-2; no clear D gene. The germline V gene encodes CDR1 SGHAT and CDR2 FQNNGV. CDR3 length: 12 residues. Trimming took off 3 bases at V and 8 bases at J, with 10 bases between the two ends. The CDR3 region is CASSFAAGGYTF. For the CDR3, the DNA is TGTGCCAGCAGCTTTGCAGCGGGGGGCTACACCTTC.

This clone was recorded a few times. The chain has TRBV6-6 and TRBJ1-1; possibly TRBD1 for D (6 bases). V shed 6 bases and J shed 2 bases, with 19 bases lying between them. Germline V CDR1 and CDR2: MNHNY, SVGAGI (reference sequence). The CDR3 length is 16 residues. The CDR3: CASRATGTRSNTEAFF. The CDR3 DNA sequence: TGTGCCAGCAGAGCTACCGGGACACGGTCTAACACTGAAGCTTTCTTT.

The V and J genes are TRBV7-9 and TRBJ2-2; D unresolved. Germline V gene lookup returns CDR1 SEHNR and CDR2 FQNEAQ (reference sequence). The CDR3 covers 14 residues. V shed 10 bases and J shed 4 bases, with 16 bases lying between them. The DNA for the CDR3 is TGTGCCACTTTAGACCTGAAAGGCACCGGGGAGCTGTTTTTT. Translation gives CATLDLKGTGELFF.

The chain joins TRBV7-8 to TRBJ1-2; D is perhaps TRBD1 (5 bases). The CDR3 runs 15 residues. V dropped 2 bases and J dropped 3 bases, with 13 bases sitting between them. Germline values: CDR1 SGHVS, CDR2 FQNEAQ. The CDR3 nucleotides read TGTGCCAGCAGCTTAATGGGGACGGGAGACTATGGCTACACCTTC. Translation gives CASSLMGTGDYGYTF.

J is TRBJ2-1 and V is TRBV9; D might be TRBD2 (6 bases). Germline V gene lookup returns CDR1 SGDLS and CDR2 YYNGEE. V lost 0 bases, J lost 3 bases, and 7 bases lay in between. This CDR3 has 14 amino acids. In nucleotides, the CDR3 is TGTGCCAGCAGCGTAGGGACTATCTACAATGAGCAGTTCTTC. Its protein is CASSVGTIYNEQFF. Filled out from reference TRBV9 and TRBJ2-1, the complete variable domain reads DSGVTQTPKHLITATGQRVTLRCSPRSGDLSVYWYQQSLDQGLQFLIQYYNGEERAKGNILERFSAQQFPDLHSELNLSSLELGDSALYFCASSVGTIYNEQFFGPGTRLTVL.

In its sample, this clone was seen a few times. V and J are TRBV5-4 and TRBJ1-2, with TRBD1 identical over 7 bases. This CDR3 has 15 amino acids. The junction had 8 bases not matched to a gene; V was cut back by 3 bases and J by 3 bases. Germline-derived CDR1 and CDR2 are SGHNT and YYREEE (reference sequence). This CDR3 is CASSWGRGQDYGYTF. As DNA, the CDR3 is TGTGCCAGCAGCTGGGGGAGGGGGCAAGACTATGGCTACACCTTC.

Regarding this clone: The junction departs from the called germline gene at one end, perhaps through a read error. The CDR3 region has the DNA TGCGCCAGCACCCAACTAGCGGGAGGGAATACCCAAAAGACCCAGTACTTC. Encoded protein: CASTQLAGGNTQKTQYF. The chain recombines TRBV10-2 with TRBJ2-5; 13 nucleotides match TRBD2. The CDR3 has 17 residues. Germline CDR1 WSHSY, CDR2 SAAADI.

The chain carries TRBV29-1 and TRBJ2-1; D is uncertain. The V end was cut by 4 bases, the J end by 5 bases, with 15 bases between. The CDR3 length is 14 residues. CDR1 is SQVTM, CDR2 ANQGSEA, per germline. The CDR3 DNA is TGCAGCGTTGCCCAGCCCCCGGCCAACAATGAGCAGTTCTTC. Translated: CSVAQPPANNEQFF.

DNA for the CDR3: TGTGCCACCAGCAGGGATGGCAGGGCGGACTATGGCTACACCTTC. It encodes CATSRDGRADYGYTF. J is TRBJ1-2 and V is TRBV15; TRBD1 is a possible D gene (5 bases). The germline CDR1 and CDR2 sequences are LNHNV and YYDKDF (reference sequence). Trimming took 3 bases from V and 3 from J, leaving 14 bases between them. There are 15 residues in the CDR3.

The chain is built from TRBV28 and TRBJ2-1; the D is unclear. In germline, CDR1 is MDHEN, CDR2 SYDVKM. This CDR3 is 15 amino acids long. Trimming removed 7 bases from V and 4 bases from J, with 17 bases in between. The CDR3 nucleotides are TGTGCCAGCAATCCGTTTTCCGCCGCATACAATGAGCAGTTCTTC. Its protein is CASNPFSAAYNEQFF.

The CDR3: CASSKTGGGPYGYTF. CDR3 sequence (DNA): TGTGCCAGCAGCAAGACAGGGGGCGGCCCCTATGGCTACACCTTC. This rearrangement joins TRBV9 to TRBJ1-2; 10 positions match TRBD1. Losses at the gene ends were 4 bases for V and 4 bases for J; bases not matched to a gene: 7. This CDR3 comprises 15 residues. Germline lookup yields CDR1 SGDLS and CDR2 YYNGEE.

This clone was picked up one time. For the CDR3, the DNA is TGTGCCAGCAGCTTATGGACAGGAGCACAACCCCAGCATTTT. It encodes CASSLWTGAQPQHF. The chain recombines TRBV7-8 with TRBJ1-5, with TRBD1 matching 7 bases. Trimming removed 2 bases from V and 10 bases from J; junction bases left unmatched: 8. The CDR3 runs to 14 residues. Looked up from germline, CDR1 is SGHVS and CDR2 is FQNEAQ.

The chain uses TRBV9 and TRBJ2-3; D is unclear. Trimming took off 0 bases at V and 6 bases at J, with 11 bases between the two ends. Germline V gene data show CDR1 as SGDLS and CDR2 as YYNGEE. The CDR3 length is 14 residues. CDR3: CASSVVGAPDTQYF. CDR3 DNA: TGTGCCAGCAGCGTAGTAGGAGCCCCGGATACGCAGTATTTT.

The chain couples TRBV14 to TRBJ1-6; the match to TRBD1 covers 12 bases. The CDR3 totals 18 residues. Trimming at V came to 5 bases and at J to 7 bases, leaving 12 bases not matched to a gene. Looked up from germline, CDR1 is SGHDN and CDR2 is FVKESK. The CDR3 nucleotides are TGTGCCAGCAGCTCGGGACAGGGGGCGCGTCTCCCCAATTCACCCCTCCACTTT. It is translated as CASSSGQGARLPNSPLHF.

The chain employs TRBV10-3 and TRBJ2-7; 11 bases are shared with TRBD2. Germline V gene lookup returns CDR1 ENHRY and CDR2 SYGVKD. The CDR3 loop spans 15 amino acids. Trimming cost V 10 bases and J 3 bases; bases outside gene matches: 11. CDR3 sequence reads: CASRPGTSGNYEQYF. In DNA, the CDR3 is TGTGCCAGCAGACCCGGGACTAGCGGCAACTACGAGCAGTACTTC.

The J gene is TRBJ1-1, the V gene TRBV5-4; D unresolved. Germline CDR1 is SGHNT and CDR2 is YYREEE (reference sequence). The V end was cut by 3 bases, the J end by 4 bases, with 13 bases between. This CDR3 contains 14 residues. CDR3 amino acids: CASSSPSRVTEAFF. DNA for the CDR3: TGTGCCAGCAGCTCCCCGAGTCGTGTCACTGAAGCTTTCTTT.

The rearrangement uses TRBV6-6 and TRBJ2-7; tentatively, D is TRBD1 (5 bases). This CDR3 contains 15 residues. V dropped 0 bases and J dropped 7 bases, with 16 bases sitting between them. Germline values: CDR1 MNHNY, CDR2 SVGAGI (reference sequence). The CDR3 coding sequence is TGTGCCAGCAGTTACTCGGGCCAGGGCCACGCGGAGCAGTACTTC. Translating gives CASSYSGQGHAEQYF.

Comment on this clone: Given a much more abundant clone one base away, this may be a read error. Additional DNA sequences in this sample encode the identical CDR3. The chain uses TRBV30 and TRBJ1-2; no firm D call. Germline CDR1 reads GTSNPN; CDR2 reads SVGIG (reference sequence). V dropped 3 bases and J dropped 1 base, with 9 bases sitting between them. The length of the CDR3 is 13 residues. The CDR3 sequence: CAWSLGINYGYTF. CDR3 DNA sequence: TGTGCCTGGAGCCTCGGGATTAACTATGGCTACACCTTC.